This T cell receptor beta chain stems from a study of identical twins. Trimming took off 2 bases at V and 0 bases at J, with 14 bases between the two ends. Germline V gene sequence: CDR1 MGHRA, CDR2 YSYEKL. This CDR3 region has 16 residues. To note about this clonotype: Its antigen is unknown.

Overall study results and limits: Beta out-of-frame sequences displayed a weaker excess of sharing between twins.

One entry per CDR3 protein, called by TCRdb with MiXCR from the 5' RACE reads. The table lists some 900,000 distinct CDR3 sequences, approximately 13% of them singletons, with about 1.5% in the top ten. These data were likewise used in another study, on yellow fever vaccine responses in identical twins.

This clonotype was obtained from a woman aged 18-29 years in good health. The J gene is TRBJ2-7, the V gene TRBV4-1; no definite D call. The material sequenced was PBMCs. The CDR3 DNA is TGCGCCAGCAGCCAACCCAGCCGAACAAGCTCCTACGAGCAGTACTTC. Its protein is CASSQPSRTSSYEQYF.